This record looks at one T cell receptor (beta chain) sequence and its context. Its antigen is not identified. Donors showed nominal health when sampled, although they likely had unrecorded immune exposures. Both 60 Vbeta primers and 13 Jbeta primers went into the PCR. Profiling relied on immunoSEQ multiplex PCR, and the TCRdb table lists in-frame clones only, not all of them. The table shows approximately 160,000 clones, with around 80% occurring only once. This sample is drawn from a study of cytomegalovirus exposure and HLA in healthy donors. Study-wide findings and caveats: Looking again later, the authors saw that most CMV-associated TCR beta chains seemed HLA-restricted. Sequencing had likely introduced a cluster of highly shared sequence variants as an artifact. Being productive about 90% or about 30% of the time was typical of most TCR beta V segments in an earlier analysis.

The clonotype was recovered from a woman aged 45-65 years in good health and CMV-seropositive. The specimen was PBMCs.

CDR3 region: CASSPHPSGRAREQFF. The CDR3, as DNA: TGTGCCAGCAGCCCCCACCCGAGCGGGAGGGCCCGTGAGCAGTTCTTC. This chain uses TRBV7-2 with TRBJ2-1, with 10 bases fitting TRBD2. The germline V gene has CDR1 SGHTA and CDR2 FQGNSA. V dropped 5 bases and J dropped 9; count of bases not matched to a gene: 13. The CDR3 runs 16 residues.